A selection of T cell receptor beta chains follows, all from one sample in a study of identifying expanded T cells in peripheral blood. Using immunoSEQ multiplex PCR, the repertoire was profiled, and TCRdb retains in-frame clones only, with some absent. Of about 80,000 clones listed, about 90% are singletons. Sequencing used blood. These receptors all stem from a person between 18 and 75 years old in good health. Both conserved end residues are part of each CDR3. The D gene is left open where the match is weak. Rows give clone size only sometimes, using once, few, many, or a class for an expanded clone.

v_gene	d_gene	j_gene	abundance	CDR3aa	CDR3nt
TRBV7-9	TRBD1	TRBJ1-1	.	CASSPGDRENTEAFF	TGTGCCAGCAGCCCCGGGGACAGGGAAAACACTGAAGCTTTCTTT
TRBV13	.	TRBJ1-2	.	CASSKDRLNYGYTF	TGTGCCAGCAGCAAAGACAGACTTAACTATGGCTACACCTTC
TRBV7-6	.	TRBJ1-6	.	CASSSVGGSPLHF	TGTGCCAGCAGCTCCGTGGGGGGGTCACCCCTCCACTTT
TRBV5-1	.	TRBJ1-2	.	CASSLARSYYGYTF	TGCGCCAGCAGCTTAGCAAGGAGTTACTATGGCTACACCTTC
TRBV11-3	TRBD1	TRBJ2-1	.	CASRKKGTVLYNEQFF	TGTGCCAGCCGCAAAAAGGGGACAGTTTTATACAATGAGCAGTTCTTC
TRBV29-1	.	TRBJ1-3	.	CSVEVGNTIYF	TGCAGCGTTGAGGTCGGGAACACCATATATTTT
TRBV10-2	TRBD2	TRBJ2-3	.	CASSEGAGGPADTQYF	TGCGCCAGCAGTGAAGGGGCGGGGGGGCCCGCAGATACGCAGTATTTT
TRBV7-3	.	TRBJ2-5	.	CASSLNRDGGTQYF	TGTGCCAGCAGCTTGAACAGGGACGGGGGGACCCAGTACTTC
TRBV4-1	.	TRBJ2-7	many	CASSQDGQSVYF	TGCGCCAGCAGCCAAGACGGCCAAAGCGTGTACTTC
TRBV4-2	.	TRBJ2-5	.	CASSQALNPSQETQYF	TGTGCCAGCAGCCAGGCCCTAAATCCGTCCCAAGAGACCCAGTACTTC
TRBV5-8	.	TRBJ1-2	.	CASHSAGTSSYGYTF	TGTGCCAGCCATTCGGCGGGAACCTCGTCCTATGGCTACACCTTC
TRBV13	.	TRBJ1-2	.	CASSLGTATPTYGYTF	TGTGCCAGCAGCTTAGGGACAGCCACTCCGACCTATGGCTACACCTTC
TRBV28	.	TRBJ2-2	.	CASSTGGNTGELFF	TGTGCCAGCAGTACAGGTGGCAACACCGGGGAGCTGTTTTTT
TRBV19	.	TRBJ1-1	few	CASSTLGPNTEAFF	TGTGCCAGTAGTACCCTCGGGCCCAACACTGAAGCTTTCTTT
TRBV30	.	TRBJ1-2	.	CAWRGPSPSGYTF	TGTGCCTGGAGAGGCCCTTCCCCCTCTGGCTACACCTTC
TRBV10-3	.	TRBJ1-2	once	CAISESWAVYGYTF	TGTGCCATCAGTGAGTCTTGGGCGGTATATGGCTACACCTTC
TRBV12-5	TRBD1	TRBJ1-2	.	CASGRDRIYGYTF	TGTGCTAGTGGTCGGGACAGGATCTATGGCTACACCTTC
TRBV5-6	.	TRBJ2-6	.	CASSFGAGANVLTF	TGTGCCAGCAGCTTCGGGGCTGGGGCCAACGTCCTGACTTTC
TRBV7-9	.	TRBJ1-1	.	CASSLELRNTEAFF	TGTGCCAGCAGCTTAGAGTTGAGGAACACTGAAGCTTTCTTT
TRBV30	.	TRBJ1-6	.	CAWREQGYNSPLHF	TGTGCCTGGAGAGAACAGGGCTATAATTCACCCCTCCACTTT
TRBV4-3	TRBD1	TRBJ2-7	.	CASSQIQGGLYEQYF	TGCGCCAGCAGCCAGATACAGGGGGGACTCTACGAGCAGTACTTC
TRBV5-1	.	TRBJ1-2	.	CASSLGQSGIYGYTF	TGCGCCAGCAGCTTGGGACAGTCCGGGATCTATGGCTACACCTTC
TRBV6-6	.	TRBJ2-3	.	CASSQRDTQYF	TGTGCCAGCAGCCAGAGGGATACGCAGTATTTT
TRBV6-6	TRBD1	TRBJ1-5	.	CASSYDTGVSNQPQHF	TGTGCCAGCAGTTACGATACAGGGGTTAGCAATCAGCCCCAGCATTTT
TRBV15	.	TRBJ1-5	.	CATSRDLGFGNQPQHF	TGTGCCACCAGCAGAGATCTCGGGTTCGGAAATCAGCCCCAGCATTTT
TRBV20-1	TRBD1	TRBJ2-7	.	CSAAPGGEQYF	TGCAGTGCCGCCCCAGGGGGCGAGCAGTACTTC
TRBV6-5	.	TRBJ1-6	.	CASSLEGNNSPLHF	TGTGCCAGCAGTTTGGAGGGGAATAATTCACCCCTCCACTTT
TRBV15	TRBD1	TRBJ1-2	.	CATSRGMGTGGSYTF	TGTGCCACCAGCAGAGGGATGGGGACAGGGGGTAGCTACACCTTC
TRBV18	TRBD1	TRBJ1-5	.	CASSRQGSQPQHF	TGTGCCAGCTCAAGACAGGGCAGCCAGCCCCAGCATTTT
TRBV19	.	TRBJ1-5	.	CASSIVQENQPQHF	TGTGCCAGTAGTATAGTCCAGGAAAATCAGCCCCAGCATTTT
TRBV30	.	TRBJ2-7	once	CAWSPPLYF	TGTGCCTGGAGCCCACCACTGTACTTC
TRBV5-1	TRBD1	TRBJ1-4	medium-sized	CASSLDEGGGNEKLFF	TGCGCCAGCAGCTTGGACGAAGGGGGCGGTAATGAAAAACTGTTTTTT
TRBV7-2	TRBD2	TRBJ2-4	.	CASSLSSTSGKNIQYF	TGTGCCAGCAGCTTATCCTCCACTAGCGGGAAGAACATTCAGTACTTC
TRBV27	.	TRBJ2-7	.	CASRTDKISEQYF	TGTGCCAGCAGAACCGATAAAATAAGCGAGCAGTACTTC
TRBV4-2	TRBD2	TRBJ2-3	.	CASSQEAGAAIGDTQYF	TGTGCCAGCAGCCAAGAAGCGGGGGCCGCAATTGGAGATACGCAGTATTTT
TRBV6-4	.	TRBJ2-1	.	CASKDGDGEQFF	TGTGCCAGCAAGGATGGGGACGGTGAGCAGTTCTTC
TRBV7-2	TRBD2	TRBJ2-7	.	CASSLGLVLTSGRGYEQYF	TGTGCCAGCAGCTTAGGTCTGGTGCTTACTAGCGGGAGGGGCTACGAGCAGTACTTC
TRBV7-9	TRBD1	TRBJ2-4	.	CASSLWGPRQGGWNIQYF	TGTGCCAGCAGCTTATGGGGCCCCAGACAGGGCGGGTGGAACATTCAGTACTTC
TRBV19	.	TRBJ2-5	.	CASSVGRAETQYF	TGTGCCAGTAGTGTGGGCAGGGCAGAGACCCAGTACTTC
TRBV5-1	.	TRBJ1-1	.	CASSLARNTEAFF	TGCGCCAGCAGCTTGGCCAGGAACACTGAAGCTTTCTTT
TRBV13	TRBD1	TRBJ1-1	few	CASSSTQQGESTEAFF	TGTGCCAGCAGCTCAACCCAACAGGGGGAGAGCACTGAAGCTTTCTTT
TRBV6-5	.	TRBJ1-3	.	CASSYSTGVTGNTIYF	TGTGCCAGCAGTTACTCGACGGGGGTCACTGGAAACACCATATATTTT
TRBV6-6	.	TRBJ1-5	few	CASSYVGGLNQPQHF	TGTGCCAGCAGTTACGTCGGGGGCCTCAATCAGCCCCAGCATTTT
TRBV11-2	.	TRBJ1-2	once	CASRSTLEAYGYTF	TGTGCCAGCAGATCAACACTGGAGGCGTATGGCTACACCTTC
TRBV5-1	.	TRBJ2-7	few	CASSLAQAPPYEQYF	TGCGCCAGCAGCTTGGCACAGGCCCCCCCCTACGAGCAGTACTTC
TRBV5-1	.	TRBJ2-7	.	CASSWIGPGEGPYYEQYF	TGCGCCAGCAGCTGGATCGGTCCAGGTGAGGGGCCCTACTACGAGCAGTACTTC
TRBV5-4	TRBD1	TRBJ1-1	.	CASSPGGQGNTEAFF	TGTGCCAGCAGCCCGGGGGGACAGGGGAACACTGAAGCTTTCTTT
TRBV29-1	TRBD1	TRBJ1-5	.	CSVGTGDGNQPQHF	TGCAGCGTGGGGACAGGGGATGGCAATCAGCCCCAGCATTTT
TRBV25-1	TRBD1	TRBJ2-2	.	CASSPPTGGNTGELFF	TGTGCCAGCAGTCCTCCGACAGGGGGTAACACCGGGGAGCTGTTTTTT
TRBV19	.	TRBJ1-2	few	CASNGGRTNYGYTF	TGTGCCAGTAACGGAGGACGGACTAACTATGGCTACACCTTC
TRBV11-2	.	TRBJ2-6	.	CASSWHRNSGANVLTF	TGTGCCAGCAGCTGGCACAGGAATTCTGGGGCCAACGTCCTGACTTTC
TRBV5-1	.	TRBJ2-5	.	CASSFSQGRETQYF	TGCGCCAGCAGCTTTTCCCAGGGCCGGGAGACCCAGTACTTC
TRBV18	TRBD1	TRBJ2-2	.	CASSPGQGAGELFF	TGTGCCAGCTCACCGGGACAGGGGGCCGGGGAGCTGTTTTTT
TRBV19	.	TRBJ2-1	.	CASRSEGFSNEQFF	TGTGCCAGTAGAAGTGAGGGATTTAGCAATGAGCAGTTCTTC
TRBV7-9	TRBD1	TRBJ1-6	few	CASSPQTGLNSPLHF	TGTGCCAGCAGCCCCCAGACAGGGTTGAATTCACCCCTCCACTTT
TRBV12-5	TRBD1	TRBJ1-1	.	CASGPGTGNTEAFF	TGTGCTAGTGGCCCGGGGACAGGGAACACTGAAGCTTTCTTT
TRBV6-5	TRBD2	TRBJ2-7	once	CASSYWGGDEQYF	TGTGCCAGCAGTTACTGGGGGGGGGACGAGCAGTACTTC